This record looks at one T cell receptor beta chain sequence and its context. Its matching antigen is unknown. The source of the sample is a study of identical twins. Whole-study findings and limits: In cord blood, abundant beta clonotypes had fewer insertions; memory showed no trend.

TCRdb re-analysed the 5' RACE reads in MiXCR, keeping a single row per CDR3 protein. The sample carries 1.5 million to 2 million distinct CDR3 sequences, roughly 35% recorded once. The CDR3 has 18 amino acids. V shed 7 bases and J shed 6 bases, with 28 bases lying between them. Germline V lookup: CDR1 MDHEN, CDR2 SYDVKM. The TCR comes from a newborn girl in good health. Sequencing input: cord blood. The chain joins TRBV28 to TRBJ1-5, with unresolved D. CDR3 bases: TGTGCCAGCACTATGCGAAGATTTGGAGATCTCGTCGGTCAGCCCCAGCATTTT. Translation gives CASTMRRFGDLVGQPQHF.